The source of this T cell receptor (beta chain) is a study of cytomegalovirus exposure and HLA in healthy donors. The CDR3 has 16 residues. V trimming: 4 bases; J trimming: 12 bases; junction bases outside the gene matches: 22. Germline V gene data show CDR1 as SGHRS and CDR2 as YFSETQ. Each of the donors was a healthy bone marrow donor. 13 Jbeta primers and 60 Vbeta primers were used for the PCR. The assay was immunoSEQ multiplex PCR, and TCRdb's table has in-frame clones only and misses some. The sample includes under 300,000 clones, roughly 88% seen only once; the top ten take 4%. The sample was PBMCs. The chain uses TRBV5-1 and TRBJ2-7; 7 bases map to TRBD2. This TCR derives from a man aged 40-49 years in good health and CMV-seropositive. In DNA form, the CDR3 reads TGCGCCAGCAGCCCCATGTTGGGACTATCCGACCTCAGTCGGTACTTC. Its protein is CASSPMLGLSDLSRYF.